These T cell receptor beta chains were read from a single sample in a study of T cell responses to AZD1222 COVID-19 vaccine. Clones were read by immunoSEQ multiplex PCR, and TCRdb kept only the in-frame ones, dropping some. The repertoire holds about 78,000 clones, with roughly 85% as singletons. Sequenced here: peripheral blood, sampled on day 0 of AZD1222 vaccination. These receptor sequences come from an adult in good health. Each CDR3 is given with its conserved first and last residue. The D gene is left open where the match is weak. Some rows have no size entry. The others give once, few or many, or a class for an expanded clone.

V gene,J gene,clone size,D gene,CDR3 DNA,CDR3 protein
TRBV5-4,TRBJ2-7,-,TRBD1,TGTGCCAGCAGCTATCCGGACAGGGGCTACTACGAGCAGTACTTC,CASSYPDRGYYEQYF
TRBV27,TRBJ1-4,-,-,TGTGCCAGCAGTTCGAGGGGTGAAAAACTGTTTTTT,CASSSRGEKLFF
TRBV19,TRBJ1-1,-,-,TGTGCCAGTACCGCAGGGGTAGGGAACACTGAAGCTTTCTTT,CASTAGVGNTEAFF
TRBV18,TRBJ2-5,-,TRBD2,TGTGCCAGCTCACCACTAGCGGGGGGGATCCAAGAGACCCAGTACTTC,CASSPLAGGIQETQYF
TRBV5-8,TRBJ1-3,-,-,TGTGCCAGCAGCACCGGGACGGATTACAGAAACACCATATATTTT,CASSTGTDYRNTIYF
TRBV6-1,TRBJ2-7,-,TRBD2,TGTGCCAGCAGTGAAAACCCTAGCGGGAGGGCCGTCGACGAGCAGTACTTC,CASSENPSGRAVDEQYF
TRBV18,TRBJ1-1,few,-,TGTGCCAGCTCACCGGGTGTGAACACTGAAGCTTTCTTT,CASSPGVNTEAFF
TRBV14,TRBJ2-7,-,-,TGTGCCAGCAGCCAAGATGGAGGGCTAGCGTATATTACCTACGAGCAGTACTTC,CASSQDGGLAYITYEQYF
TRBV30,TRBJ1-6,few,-,TGTGCCTGGAGGACACAGGGTTCGCTTAATTCACCCCTCCACTTT,CAWRTQGSLNSPLHF
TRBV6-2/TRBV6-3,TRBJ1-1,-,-,TGTGCCAGCAGTTACTCAACAGGGGAAGCTTTCTTT,CASSYSTGEAFF
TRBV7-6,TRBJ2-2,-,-,TGTGCCAGCAGCTTAGGTGGAAGTCGAGCCGGGGAGCTGTTTTTT,CASSLGGSRAGELFF
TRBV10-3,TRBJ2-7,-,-,TGTGCCATCCGGAACAGGGAGGGCGAGCAGTACTTC,CAIRNREGEQYF
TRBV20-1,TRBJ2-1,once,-,TGCAGTGCTAGGGTGGGGAGTCCGCAGTTCTTC,CSARVGSPQFF
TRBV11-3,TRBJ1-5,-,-,TGTGCCAGCAGCTTAGCAGGGTACCATCAGCCCCAGCATTTT,CASSLAGYHQPQHF
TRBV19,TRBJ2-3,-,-,TGTGCCAGTAGTATTGTTGGGTCAGATACGCAGTATTTT,CASSIVGSDTQYF
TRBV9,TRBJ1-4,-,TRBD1,TGTGCCAGCAGCGGGACAGGGGGCGGAGAAAAACTGTTTTTT,CASSGTGGGEKLFF
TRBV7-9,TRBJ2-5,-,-,TGTGCCAGCAGCTCGGCCGGGGGCGCGGAGACCCAGTACTTC,CASSSAGGAETQYF
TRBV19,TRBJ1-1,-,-,TGTGCCAGTAGTATAGATAGGGGGAAGCCGAACACTGAAGCTTTCTTT,CASSIDRGKPNTEAFF
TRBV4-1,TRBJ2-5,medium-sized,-,TGCGCCAGCAGCCACCCGGACAGAGGGCTTGGGACCCAGTACTTC,CASSHPDRGLGTQYF
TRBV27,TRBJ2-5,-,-,TGTGCCAGCAGGTTATCCGGGGGCGCGTACCAAGAGACCCAGTACTTC,CASRLSGGAYQETQYF
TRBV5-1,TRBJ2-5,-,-,TGCGCCAGCAGCTTGTCCGTGAGCGATGCGGCGACCCAGTACTTC,CASSLSVSDAATQYF
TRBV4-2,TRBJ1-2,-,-,TGTGCCAGCAGCCAACCGCTGCTGGGGGACTATGGCTACACCTTC,CASSQPLLGDYGYTF
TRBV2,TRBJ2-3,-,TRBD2,TGTGCCAGCAGGCTAGCGGGGGGGGTAGATACGCAGTATTTT,CASRLAGGVDTQYF
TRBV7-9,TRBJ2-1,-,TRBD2,TGTGCCAGCAGCGCCCCCTCTAGCGGGGGGGCGGGGAAGCAGTTCTTC,CASSAPSSGGAGKQFF
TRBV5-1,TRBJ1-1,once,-,TGCGCCAGCAGCTTGAATGAGGCGGTCGAAGCTTTCTTT,CASSLNEAVEAFF
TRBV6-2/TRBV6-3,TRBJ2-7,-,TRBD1,TGTGCCAGCAGTTACTTCAGGGGGCGGACCTACGAGCAGTACTTC,CASSYFRGRTYEQYF
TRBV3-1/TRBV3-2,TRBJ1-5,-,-,TGTGCCAGCGGGGAGAGGGGGGGATCACCCCAGCATTTT,CASGERGGSPQHF
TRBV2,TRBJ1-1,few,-,TGTGCCAGCAGTGAAGAGGTGTGGGGTTCTGAAGCTTTCTTT,CASSEEVWGSEAFF
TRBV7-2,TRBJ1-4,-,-,TGTGCCAGCAGCGACGGGGGTGGGAGTGAAAAACTGTTTTTT,CASSDGGGSEKLFF
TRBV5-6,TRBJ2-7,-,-,TGTGCCAGCAGCTCCCCCCTGGACACATACTCCTACGAGCAGTACTTC,CASSSPLDTYSYEQYF
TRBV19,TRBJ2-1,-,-,TGTGCCAGTAGTATAGCAGGGGTAAACGAGCAGTTCTTC,CASSIAGVNEQFF
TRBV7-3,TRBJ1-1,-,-,TGTGCCAGCAGCCAATCGGGGGGGACTGAAGCTTTCTTT,CASSQSGGTEAFF
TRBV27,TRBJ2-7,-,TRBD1,TGTGCCAGCAGTTTAGGGACAGGGTACGAGCAGTACTTC,CASSLGTGYEQYF
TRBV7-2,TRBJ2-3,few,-,TGTGCCAGCAGCATCCTGTCGGGTGGGAGCACAGATACGCAGTATTTT,CASSILSGGSTDTQYF
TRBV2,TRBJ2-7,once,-,TGTGCCAGCAGTCGTAGTAGGGATACCTACGAGCAGTACTTC,CASSRSRDTYEQYF
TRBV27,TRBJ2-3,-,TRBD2,TGTGCCAGCAGTTTATCGGTCATAATAGCGGGAGGCAGCACAGATACGCAGTATTTT,CASSLSVIIAGGSTDTQYF
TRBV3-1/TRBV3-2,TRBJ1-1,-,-,TGTGCCAGCAGCCAGATCCAAGGTTGGGCAAACACTGAAGCTTTCTTT,CASSQIQGWANTEAFF